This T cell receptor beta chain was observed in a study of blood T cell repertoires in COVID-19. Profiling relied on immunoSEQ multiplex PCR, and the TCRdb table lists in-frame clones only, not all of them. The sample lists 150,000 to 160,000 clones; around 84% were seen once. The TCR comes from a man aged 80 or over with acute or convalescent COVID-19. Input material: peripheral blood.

In nucleotides, the CDR3 is TGTGTCAGAAGCTTAGTTCATGTTCCTAGCGGGGGGCGGGAGACCCAGTACTTC. Protein product: CVRSLVHVPSGGRETQYF. The V call is TRBV7-5, the J call TRBJ2-5; the table names TRBD2, a call not compared with the DNA. TRBV7-5 is flagged as a pseudogene. The CDR3 consists of 18 residues.